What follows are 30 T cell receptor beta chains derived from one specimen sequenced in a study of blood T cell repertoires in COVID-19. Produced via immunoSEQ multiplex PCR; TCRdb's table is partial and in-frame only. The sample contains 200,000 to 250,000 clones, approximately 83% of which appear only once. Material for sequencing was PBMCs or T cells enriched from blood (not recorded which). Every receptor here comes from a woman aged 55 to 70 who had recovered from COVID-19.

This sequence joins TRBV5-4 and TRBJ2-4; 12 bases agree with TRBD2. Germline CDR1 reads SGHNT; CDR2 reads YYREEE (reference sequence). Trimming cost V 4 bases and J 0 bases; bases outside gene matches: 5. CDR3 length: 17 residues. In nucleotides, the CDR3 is TGTGCCAGCAGCGGAGGACTAGCGGGACCAGCCAAAAACATTCAGTACTTC. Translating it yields CASSGGLAGPAKNIQYF.

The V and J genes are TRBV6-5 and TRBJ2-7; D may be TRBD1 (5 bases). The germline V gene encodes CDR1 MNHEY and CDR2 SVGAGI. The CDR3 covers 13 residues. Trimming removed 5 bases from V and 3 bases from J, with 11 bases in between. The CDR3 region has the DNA TGTGCCAGCAGTCGCAGGGCCGTCTACGAGCAGTACTTC. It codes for CASSRRAVYEQYF.

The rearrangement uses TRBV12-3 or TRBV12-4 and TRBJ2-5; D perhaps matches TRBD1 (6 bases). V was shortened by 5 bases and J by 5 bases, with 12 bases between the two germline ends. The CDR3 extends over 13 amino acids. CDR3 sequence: CASSTGFLETQYF. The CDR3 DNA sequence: TGTGCCAGCAGTACAGGGTTTTTGGAGACCCAGTACTTC.

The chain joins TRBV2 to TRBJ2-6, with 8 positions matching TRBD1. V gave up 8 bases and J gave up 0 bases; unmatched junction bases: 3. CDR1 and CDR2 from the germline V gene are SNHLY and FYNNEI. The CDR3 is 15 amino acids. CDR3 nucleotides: TGTGCCAGCCGGACAGGGAGCTCTGGGGCCAACGTCCTGACTTTC. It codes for CASRTGSSGANVLTF.

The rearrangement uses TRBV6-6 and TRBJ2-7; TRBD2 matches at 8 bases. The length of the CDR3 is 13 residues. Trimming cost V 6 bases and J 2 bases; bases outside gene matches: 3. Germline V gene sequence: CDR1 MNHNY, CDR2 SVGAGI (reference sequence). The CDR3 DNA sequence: TGTGCCAGCAGAGCGGGGGAGACCTACGAGCAGTACTTC. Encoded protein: CASRAGETYEQYF.

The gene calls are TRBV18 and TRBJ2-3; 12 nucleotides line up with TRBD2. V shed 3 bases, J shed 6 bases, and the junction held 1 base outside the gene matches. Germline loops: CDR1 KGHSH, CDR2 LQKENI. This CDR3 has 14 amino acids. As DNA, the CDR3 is TGTGCCAGCTCACCGACTAGCGGGAGCGATACGCAGTATTTT. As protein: CASSPTSGSDTQYF.

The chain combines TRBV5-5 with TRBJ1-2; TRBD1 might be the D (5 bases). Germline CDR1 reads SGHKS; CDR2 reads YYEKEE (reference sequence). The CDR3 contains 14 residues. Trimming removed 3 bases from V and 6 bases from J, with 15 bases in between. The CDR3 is CASSSEWRGHGYTF. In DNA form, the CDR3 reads TGTGCCAGCAGCTCAGAGTGGAGGGGTCATGGCTACACCTTC. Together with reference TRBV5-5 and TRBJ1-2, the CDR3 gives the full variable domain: DAGVTQSPTHLIKTRGQQVTLRCSPISGHKSVSWYQQVLGQGPQFIFQYYEKEERGRGNFPDRFSARQFPNYSSELNVNALLLGDSALYLCASSSEWRGHGYTFGSGTRLTVV.

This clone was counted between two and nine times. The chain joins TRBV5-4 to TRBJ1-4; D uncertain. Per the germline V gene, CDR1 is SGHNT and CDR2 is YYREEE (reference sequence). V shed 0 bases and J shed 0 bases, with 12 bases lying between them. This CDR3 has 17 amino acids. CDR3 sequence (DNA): TGTGCCAGCAGCTTGGGTGGAACAGCCGCAACTAATGAAAAACTGTTTTTT. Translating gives CASSLGGTAATNEKLFF.

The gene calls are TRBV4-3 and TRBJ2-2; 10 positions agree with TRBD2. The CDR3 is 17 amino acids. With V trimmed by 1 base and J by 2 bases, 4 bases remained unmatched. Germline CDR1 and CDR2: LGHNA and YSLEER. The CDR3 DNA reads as TGCGCCAGCAGCCAAGGTGCTAGCGGGAGAAACACCGGGGAGCTGTTTTTT. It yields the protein CASSQGASGRNTGELFF.

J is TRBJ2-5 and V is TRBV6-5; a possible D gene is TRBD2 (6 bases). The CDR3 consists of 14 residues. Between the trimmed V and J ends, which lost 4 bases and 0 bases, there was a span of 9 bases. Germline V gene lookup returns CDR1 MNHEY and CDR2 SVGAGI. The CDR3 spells CASSFRDYQETQYF. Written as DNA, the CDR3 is TGTGCCAGCAGTTTCCGGGACTACCAAGAGACCCAGTACTTC.

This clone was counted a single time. CDR3 DNA sequence: TGTGCCAGCAGCTTCGAACAGGGGGCTAACTATGGCTACACCTTC. Protein: CASSFEQGANYGYTF. The J gene is TRBJ1-2, the V gene TRBV5-5; 8 bases line up with TRBD1. The trim removed 2 bases at V and 0 bases at J, leaving 3 bases unmatched. Germline-derived CDR1 and CDR2 are SGHKS and YYEKEE (reference sequence). The CDR3 totals 15 residues.

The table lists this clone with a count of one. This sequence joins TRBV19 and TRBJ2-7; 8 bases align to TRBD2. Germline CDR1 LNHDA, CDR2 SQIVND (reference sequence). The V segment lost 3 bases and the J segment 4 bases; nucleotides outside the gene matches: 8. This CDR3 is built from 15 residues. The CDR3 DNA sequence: TGTGCCAGTAGTATGAAGCGGGAGAGGGGGTACGAGCAGTACTTC. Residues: CASSMKRERGYEQYF.

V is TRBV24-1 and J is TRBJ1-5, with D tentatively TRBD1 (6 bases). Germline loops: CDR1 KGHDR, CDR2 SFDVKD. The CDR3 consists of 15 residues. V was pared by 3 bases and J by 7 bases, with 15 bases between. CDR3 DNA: TGTGCCACCAGTGATGCGGGGGGCGAGAAACAGCCCCAGCATTTT. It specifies CATSDAGGEKQPQHF.

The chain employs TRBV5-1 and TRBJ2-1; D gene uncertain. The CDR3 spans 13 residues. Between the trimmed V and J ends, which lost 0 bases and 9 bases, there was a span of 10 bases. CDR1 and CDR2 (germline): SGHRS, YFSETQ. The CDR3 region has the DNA TGCGCCAGCAGCTTGGGAGGAGTCGCTGAGCAGTTCTTC. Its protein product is CASSLGGVAEQFF.

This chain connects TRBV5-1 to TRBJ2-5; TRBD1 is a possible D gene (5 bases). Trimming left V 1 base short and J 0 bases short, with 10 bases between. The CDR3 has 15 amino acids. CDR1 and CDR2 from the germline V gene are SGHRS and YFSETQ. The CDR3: CASSLLGRDQETQYF. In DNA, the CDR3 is TGCGCCAGCAGCTTGCTAGGCAGGGACCAAGAGACCCAGTACTTC.

CDR3 sequence (DNA): TGTGCCAGCAGCCCGACTAGCTCCCGCACAGATACGCAGTATTTT. It codes for CASSPTSSRTDTQYF. V gene TRBV7-2 combines with J gene TRBJ2-3; 7 positions agree with TRBD2. The CDR3 is 15 amino acids. In germline, CDR1 is SGHTA, CDR2 FQGNSA. J gave up 1 base and V 5 bases, and 6 bases lay outside the gene matches.

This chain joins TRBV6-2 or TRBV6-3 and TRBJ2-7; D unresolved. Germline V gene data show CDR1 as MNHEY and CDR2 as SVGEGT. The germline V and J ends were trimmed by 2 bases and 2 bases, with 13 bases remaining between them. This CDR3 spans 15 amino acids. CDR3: CASSYPRQFPYEQYF. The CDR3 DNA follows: TGTGCCAGCAGTTACCCGCGGCAGTTTCCCTACGAGCAGTACTTC.

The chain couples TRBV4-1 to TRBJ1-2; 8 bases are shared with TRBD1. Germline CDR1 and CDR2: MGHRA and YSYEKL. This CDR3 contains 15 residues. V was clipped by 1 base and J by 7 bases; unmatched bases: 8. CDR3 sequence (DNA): TGCGCCAGCAGCCAAGGGGCAGGGGGCGCCGGTGGCTACACCTTC. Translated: CASSQGAGGAGGYTF.

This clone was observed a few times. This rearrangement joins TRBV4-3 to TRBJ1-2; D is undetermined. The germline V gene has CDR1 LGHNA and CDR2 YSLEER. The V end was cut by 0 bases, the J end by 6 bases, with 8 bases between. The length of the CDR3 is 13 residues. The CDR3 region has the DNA TGCGCCAGCAGCCAAGATTGGGAGAATGGCTACACCTTC. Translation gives CASSQDWENGYTF.

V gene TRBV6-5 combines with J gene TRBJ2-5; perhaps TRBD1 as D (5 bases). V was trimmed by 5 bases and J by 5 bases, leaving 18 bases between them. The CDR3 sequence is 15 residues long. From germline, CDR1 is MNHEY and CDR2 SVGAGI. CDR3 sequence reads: CASSKTGLEGETQYF. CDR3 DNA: TGTGCCAGCAGTAAAACAGGTTTGGAAGGGGAGACCCAGTACTTC.

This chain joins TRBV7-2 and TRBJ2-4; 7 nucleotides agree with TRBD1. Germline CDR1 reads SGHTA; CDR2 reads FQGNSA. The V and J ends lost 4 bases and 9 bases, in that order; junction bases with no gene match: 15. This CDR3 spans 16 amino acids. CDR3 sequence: CASSSRQGGSLFIQYF. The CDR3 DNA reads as TGTGCCAGCAGCTCGAGACAGGGTGGCTCTCTTTTCATTCAGTACTTC. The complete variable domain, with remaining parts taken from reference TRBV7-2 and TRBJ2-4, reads GAGVSQSPSNKVTEKGKDVELRCDPISGHTALYWYRQSLGQGLEFLIYFQGNSAPDKSGLPSDRFSAERTGGSVSTLTIQRTQQEDSAVYLCASSSRQGGSLFIQYFGAGTRLSVL.

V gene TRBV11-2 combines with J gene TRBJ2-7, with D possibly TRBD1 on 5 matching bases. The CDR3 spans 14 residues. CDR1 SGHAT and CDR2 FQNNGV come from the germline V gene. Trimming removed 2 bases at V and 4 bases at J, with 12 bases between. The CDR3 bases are TGTGCCAGCAGCTTAAGTGACAGTCGGTACGAGCAGTACTTC. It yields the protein CASSLSDSRYEQYF.

CDR3 amino acids: CASSRVLLQPQHF. CDR3 DNA: TGTGCCAGCAGTCGGGTCCTCCTCCAGCCCCAGCATTTT. The chain carries TRBV12-3 or TRBV12-4 and TRBJ1-5, with D unclear. V lost 5 bases, J lost 7 bases, and 12 bases lay in between. This CDR3 spans 13 amino acids.

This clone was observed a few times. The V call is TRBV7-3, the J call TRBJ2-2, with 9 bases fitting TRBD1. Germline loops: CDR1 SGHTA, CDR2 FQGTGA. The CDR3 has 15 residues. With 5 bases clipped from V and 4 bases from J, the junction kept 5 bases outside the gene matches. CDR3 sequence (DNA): TGTGCCAGCAGCCTGGGACAGGGCGTCACCGGGGAGCTGTTTTTT. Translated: CASSLGQGVTGELFF.

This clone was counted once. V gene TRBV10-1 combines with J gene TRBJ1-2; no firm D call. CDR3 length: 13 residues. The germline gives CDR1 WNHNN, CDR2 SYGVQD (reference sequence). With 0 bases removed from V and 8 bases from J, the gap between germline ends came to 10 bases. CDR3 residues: CASSESEGGGYTF. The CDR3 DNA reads TGCGCCAGCAGTGAGTCCGAGGGAGGCGGCTACACCTTC.

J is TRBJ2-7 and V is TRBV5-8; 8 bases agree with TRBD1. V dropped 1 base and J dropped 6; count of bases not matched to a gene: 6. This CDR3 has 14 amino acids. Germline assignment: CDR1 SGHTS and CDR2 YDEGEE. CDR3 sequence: CASSLTGGFPEQYF. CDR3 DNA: TGTGCCAGCAGCTTGACAGGGGGTTTCCCCGAGCAGTACTTC.

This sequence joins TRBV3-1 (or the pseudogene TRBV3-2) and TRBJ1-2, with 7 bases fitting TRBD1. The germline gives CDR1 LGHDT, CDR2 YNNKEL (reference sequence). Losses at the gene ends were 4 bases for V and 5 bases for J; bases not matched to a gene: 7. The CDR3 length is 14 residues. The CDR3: CASSPQDRFYGYTF. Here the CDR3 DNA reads TGTGCCAGCAGCCCGCAGGACAGGTTTTATGGCTACACCTTC.

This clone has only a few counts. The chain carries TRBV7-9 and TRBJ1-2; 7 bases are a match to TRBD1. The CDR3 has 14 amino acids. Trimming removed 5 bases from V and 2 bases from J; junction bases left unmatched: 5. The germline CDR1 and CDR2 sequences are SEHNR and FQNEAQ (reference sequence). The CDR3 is CASSNARGNYGYTF. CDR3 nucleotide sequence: TGTGCCAGCAGCAATGCCAGGGGGAACTATGGCTACACCTTC.

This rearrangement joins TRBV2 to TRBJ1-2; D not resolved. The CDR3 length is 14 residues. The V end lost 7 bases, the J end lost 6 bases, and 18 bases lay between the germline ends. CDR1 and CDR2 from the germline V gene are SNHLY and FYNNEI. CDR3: CASTYMADVHGYTF. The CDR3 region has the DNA TGTGCCAGCACTTATATGGCCGATGTCCATGGCTACACCTTC.

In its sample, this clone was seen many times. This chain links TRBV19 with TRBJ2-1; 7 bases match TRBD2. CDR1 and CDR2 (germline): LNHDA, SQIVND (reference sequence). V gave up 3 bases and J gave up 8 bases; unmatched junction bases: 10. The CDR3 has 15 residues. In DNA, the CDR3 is TGTGCCAGTAGTATTGGAGCGGGACTAACCGATGAGCAGTTCTTC. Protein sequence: CASSIGAGLTDEQFF.